The 12 T cell receptor beta chains below were found in one sample sequenced in a study of identical twins. Using its own MiXCR run on the 5' RACE reads, TCRdb lists one record per CDR3 protein. The table has roughly 480,000 distinct CDR3 sequences, roughly 26% seen once. The data also belong to a second study, concerning T cells expressing NK-cell markers.

Sequenced input: CD4+ T cells sorted from blood. These receptors all stem from a young woman in good health.

J is TRBJ2-1 and V is TRBV6-1; 11 positions agree with TRBD2. The CDR3 length is 15 residues. The junction had 12 bases not matched to a gene; V was cut back by 7 bases and J by 10 bases. CDR1 and CDR2 from the germline V gene are MNHNS and SASEGT. The CDR3 DNA is TGTGCCAGCACCAGAAAAAGGACTAGCGGGCAAGAGCAGTTCTTC. This translates into CASTRKRTSGQEQFF.

This clonotype was recorded a few times. This chain uses TRBV5-1 with TRBJ1-6; D unresolved. Germline V CDR1 and CDR2: SGHRS, YFSETQ. Trimming stripped 0 bases from V and 7 bases from J, with 5 bases between. CDR3 length: 13 amino acids. CDR3 region: CASSLAPNSPLHF. In DNA form, the CDR3 reads TGCGCCAGCAGCTTGGCACCGAATTCACCCCTCCACTTT.

This clonotype was seen only a few times. CDR3 nucleotide sequence: TGTGCCAGCAGCCCAGGACTAGTCCGAGACACGCAGTATTTT. Translation gives CASSPGLVRDTQYF. The V and J genes are TRBV7-2 and TRBJ2-3; 7 bases agree with TRBD2. V dropped 5 bases and J dropped 9; count of bases not matched to a gene: 11. The CDR3 loop spans 14 amino acids. In germline, CDR1 is SGHTA, CDR2 FQGNSA.

This clonotype has just a few counts. The V gene is TRBV6-1, the J gene TRBJ2-5; D possibly uses TRBD1 or TRBD2 (5 bases each). The CDR3 sequence is 15 residues long. The V end was cut by 5 bases, the J end by 3 bases, with 16 bases between. In germline, CDR1 is MNHNS, CDR2 SASEGT. CDR3 nucleotide sequence: TGTGCCAGCAGTAGCCTTCGAGGGGACGAAGAGACCCAGTACTTC. Its translation is CASSSLRGDEETQYF.

V is TRBV12-3 or TRBV12-4 and J is TRBJ2-2; tentatively, D is TRBD2 (6 bases). Deletions cut 4 bases from V and 8 bases from J, with 17 bases between. This CDR3 comprises 15 residues. CDR3 region: CASSSRAGTAGELFF. The CDR3 DNA sequence: TGTGCCAGCAGTTCAAGGGCGGGGACGGCGGGGGAGCTGTTTTTT.

This clonotype was seen more than once but under ten times. Here the CDR3 DNA reads TGTGCCAGCAGCGGACAACAGGGGTTGGGTGGCTACACCTTC. This sequence encodes CASSGQQGLGGYTF. The V and J genes are TRBV9 and TRBJ1-2; 7 nucleotides align to TRBD1. Per the germline V gene, CDR1 is SGDLS and CDR2 is YYNGEE. J gave up 7 bases and V 3 bases, and 9 bases lay outside the gene matches. The CDR3 length is 14 residues.

The rearrangement uses TRBV10-3 and TRBJ1-6; no definite D call. V was cut by 4 bases and J by 8 bases, with 12 bases left in between. The germline CDR1 and CDR2 sequences are ENHRY and SYGVKD. This CDR3 is built from 14 residues. CDR3 in amino acids: CAISVGRADSPLHF. In DNA, the CDR3 is TGTGCCATCAGTGTCGGTCGGGCGGATTCACCCCTCCACTTT.

This clonotype was picked up a small number of times. The chain has TRBV21-1 and TRBJ1-4. TRBV21-1 is classified as a pseudogene. CDR3 length: 14 residues. The CDR3, as DNA: TGTGCCAGCAGCAAAGGAGAGAGGGAGAAAAAACTGTTTTTT. Translated, it gives CASSKGEREKKLFF.

The J gene is TRBJ2-7, the V gene TRBV18; D remains ambiguous. Trimming shortened V by 3 bases and J by 1 base, and 10 bases separated the two germline ends. Looked up from germline, CDR1 is KGHSH and CDR2 is LQKENI. CDR3 length: 14 amino acids. CDR3 sequence: CASSPQERSYEQYF. CDR3 DNA: TGTGCCAGCTCACCCCAAGAGAGGTCCTACGAGCAGTACTTC. The whole variable domain, filled in from reference TRBV18 and TRBJ2-7, reads NAGVMQNPRHLVRRRGQEARLRCSPMKGHSHVYWYRQLPEEGLKFMVYLQKENIIDESGMPKERFSAEFPKEGPSILRIQQVVRGDSAAYFCASSPQERSYEQYFGPGTRLTVT.

This clonotype was seen only a few times. This chain connects TRBV5-6 to TRBJ2-3; D uncertain. The length of the CDR3 is 15 residues. Trimming shortened V by 2 bases and J by 2 bases, and 12 bases separated the two germline ends. In germline, CDR1 is SGHDT, CDR2 YYEEEE. This CDR3 is CASSLGGRITDTQYF. The CDR3 region has the DNA TGTGCCAGCAGCTTAGGCGGAAGGATCACAGATACGCAGTATTTT.

This sequence joins TRBV7-8 and TRBJ2-7; 9 nucleotides agree with TRBD1. This CDR3 has 11 residues. Germline V lookup: CDR1 SGHVS, CDR2 FQNEAQ. The V segment lost 5 bases and the J segment 11 bases; nucleotides outside the gene matches: 4. The CDR3 DNA is TGTGCCAGCAGCATTGGACAGGGGAAGTACTTC. This codes for CASSIGQGKYF.

This chain uses TRBV5-6 with TRBJ2-2; 7 bases line up with TRBD2. Germline CDR1 reads SGHDT; CDR2 reads YYEEEE. The CDR3 has 15 residues. The J segment lost 5 bases and the V segment lost 2 bases, leaving 6 bases of the junction unmatched. The CDR3 spells CASSFVLAVTGELFF. CDR3 DNA: TGTGCCAGCAGCTTTGTCCTAGCGGTTACCGGGGAGCTGTTTTTT.